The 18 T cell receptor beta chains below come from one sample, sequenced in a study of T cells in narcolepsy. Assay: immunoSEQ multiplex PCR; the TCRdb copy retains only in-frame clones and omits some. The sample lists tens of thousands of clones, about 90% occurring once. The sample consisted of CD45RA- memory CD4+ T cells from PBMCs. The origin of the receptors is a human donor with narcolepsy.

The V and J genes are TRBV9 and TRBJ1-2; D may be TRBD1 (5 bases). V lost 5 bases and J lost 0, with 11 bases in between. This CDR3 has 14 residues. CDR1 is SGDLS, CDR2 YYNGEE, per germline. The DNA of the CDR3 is TGTGCCAGCAGTGGGACGAAAGCTAACTATGGCTACACCTTC. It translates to CASSGTKANYGYTF.

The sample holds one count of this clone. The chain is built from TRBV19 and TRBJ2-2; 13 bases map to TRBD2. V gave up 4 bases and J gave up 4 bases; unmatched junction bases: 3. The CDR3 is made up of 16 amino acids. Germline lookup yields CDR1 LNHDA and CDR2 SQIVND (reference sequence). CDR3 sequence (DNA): TGTGCCAGTAGTACGGGACTAGCGGGAACCACCGGGGAGCTGTTTTTT. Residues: CASSTGLAGTTGELFF.

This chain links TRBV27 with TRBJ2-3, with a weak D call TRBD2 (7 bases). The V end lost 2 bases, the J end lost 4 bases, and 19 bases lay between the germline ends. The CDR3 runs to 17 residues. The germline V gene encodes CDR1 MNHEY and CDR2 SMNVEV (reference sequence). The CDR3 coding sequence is TGTGCCAGCAGTTTACTTCCGGGGGGCGCATTCCCAGATACGCAGTATTTT. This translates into CASSLLPGGAFPDTQYF.

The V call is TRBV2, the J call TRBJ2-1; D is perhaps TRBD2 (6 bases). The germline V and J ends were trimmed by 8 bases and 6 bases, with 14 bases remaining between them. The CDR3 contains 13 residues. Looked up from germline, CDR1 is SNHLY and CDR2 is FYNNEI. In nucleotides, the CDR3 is TGTGCCAGCGGACTAATCAGGGTCAATGAGCAGTTCTTC. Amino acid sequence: CASGLIRVNEQFF.

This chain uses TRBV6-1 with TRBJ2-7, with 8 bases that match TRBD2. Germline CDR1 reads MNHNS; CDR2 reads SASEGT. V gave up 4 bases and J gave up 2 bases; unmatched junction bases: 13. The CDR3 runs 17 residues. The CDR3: CASSGVELGLDPYEQYF. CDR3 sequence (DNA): TGTGCCAGCAGTGGGGTCGAGTTGGGACTAGATCCCTACGAGCAGTACTTC.

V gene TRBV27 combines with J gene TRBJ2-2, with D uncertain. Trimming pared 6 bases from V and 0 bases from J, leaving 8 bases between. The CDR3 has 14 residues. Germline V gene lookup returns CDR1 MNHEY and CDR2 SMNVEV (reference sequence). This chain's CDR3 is CASRGPANTGELFF. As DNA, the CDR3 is TGTGCCAGCAGAGGGCCCGCGAACACCGGGGAGCTGTTTTTT.

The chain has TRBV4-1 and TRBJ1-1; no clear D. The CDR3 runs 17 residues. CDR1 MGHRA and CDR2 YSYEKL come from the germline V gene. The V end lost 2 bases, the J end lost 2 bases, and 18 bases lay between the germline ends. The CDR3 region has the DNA TGCGCCAGCAGCCAAATCCTAGGAGGGTGGGTTAACACTGAAGCTTTCTTT. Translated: CASSQILGGWVNTEAFF.

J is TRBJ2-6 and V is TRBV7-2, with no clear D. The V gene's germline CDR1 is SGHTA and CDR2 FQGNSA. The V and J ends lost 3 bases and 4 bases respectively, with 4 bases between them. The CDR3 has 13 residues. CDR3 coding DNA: TGTGCCAGCAGCTTCTACGGGGCCAACGTCCTGACTTTC. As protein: CASSFYGANVLTF.

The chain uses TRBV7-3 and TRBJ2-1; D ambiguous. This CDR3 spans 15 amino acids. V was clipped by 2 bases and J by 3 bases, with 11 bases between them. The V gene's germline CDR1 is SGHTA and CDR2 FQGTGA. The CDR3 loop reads CASSLSESRYNEQFF. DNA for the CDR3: TGTGCCAGCAGCTTATCCGAGAGTCGCTACAATGAGCAGTTCTTC.

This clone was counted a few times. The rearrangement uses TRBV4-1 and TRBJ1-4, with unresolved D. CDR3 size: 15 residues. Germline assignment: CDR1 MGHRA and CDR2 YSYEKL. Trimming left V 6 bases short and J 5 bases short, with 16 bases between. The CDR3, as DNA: TGCGCCAGCAGTCCCTATGATAACCCGAATGAAAAACTGTTTTTT. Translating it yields CASSPYDNPNEKLFF.

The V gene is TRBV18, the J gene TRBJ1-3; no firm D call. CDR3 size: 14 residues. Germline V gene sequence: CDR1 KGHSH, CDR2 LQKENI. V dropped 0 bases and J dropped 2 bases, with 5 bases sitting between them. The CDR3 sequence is CASSPPTAGNTIYF. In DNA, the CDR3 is TGTGCCAGCTCACCACCGACTGCTGGAAACACCATATATTTT.

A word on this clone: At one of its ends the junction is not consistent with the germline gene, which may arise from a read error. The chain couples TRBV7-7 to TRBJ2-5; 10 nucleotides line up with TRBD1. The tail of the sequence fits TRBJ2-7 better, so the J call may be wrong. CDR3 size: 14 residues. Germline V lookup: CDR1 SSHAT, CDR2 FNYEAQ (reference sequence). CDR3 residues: CASSIGTGAYEQYF. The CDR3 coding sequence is TGTGCTAGCAGCATCGGGACAGGGGCCTACGAGCAGTACTTC.

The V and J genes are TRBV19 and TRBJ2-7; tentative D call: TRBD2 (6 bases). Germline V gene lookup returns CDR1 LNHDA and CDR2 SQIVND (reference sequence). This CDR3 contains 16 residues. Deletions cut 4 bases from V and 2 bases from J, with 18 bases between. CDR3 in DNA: TGTGCCAGTAGTACCGGGGGACGAGGAACCCCCTACGAGCAGTACTTC. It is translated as CASSTGGRGTPYEQYF.

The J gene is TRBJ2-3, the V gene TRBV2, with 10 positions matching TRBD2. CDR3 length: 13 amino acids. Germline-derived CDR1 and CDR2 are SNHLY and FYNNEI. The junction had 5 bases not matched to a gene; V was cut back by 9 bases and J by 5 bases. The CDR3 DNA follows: TGTGCCAGGACTAGCGGGCGACGAGATACGCAGTATTTT. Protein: CARTSGRRDTQYF.

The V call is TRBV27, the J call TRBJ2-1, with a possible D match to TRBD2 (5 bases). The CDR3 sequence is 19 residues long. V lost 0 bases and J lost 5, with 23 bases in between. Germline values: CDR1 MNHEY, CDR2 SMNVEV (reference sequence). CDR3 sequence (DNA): TGTGCCAGCAGTTTATCGATCTTAGCGACCCTTCCATCGCACAATGAGCAGTTCTTC. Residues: CASSLSILATLPSHNEQFF.

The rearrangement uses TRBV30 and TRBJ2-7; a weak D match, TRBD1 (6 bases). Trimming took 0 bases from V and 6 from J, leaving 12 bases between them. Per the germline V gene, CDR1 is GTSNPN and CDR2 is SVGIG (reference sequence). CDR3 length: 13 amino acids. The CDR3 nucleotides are TGTGCCTGGAGTGTAAGGCAAGGGGGCGAGCAGTACTTC. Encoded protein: CAWSVRQGGEQYF.

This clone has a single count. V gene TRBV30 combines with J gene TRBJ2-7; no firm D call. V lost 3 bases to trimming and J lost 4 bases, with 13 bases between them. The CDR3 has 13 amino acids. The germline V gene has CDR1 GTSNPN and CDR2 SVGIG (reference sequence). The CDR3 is CAWRKFVGYEQYF. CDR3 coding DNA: TGTGCCTGGAGAAAGTTTGTCGGGTACGAGCAGTACTTC.

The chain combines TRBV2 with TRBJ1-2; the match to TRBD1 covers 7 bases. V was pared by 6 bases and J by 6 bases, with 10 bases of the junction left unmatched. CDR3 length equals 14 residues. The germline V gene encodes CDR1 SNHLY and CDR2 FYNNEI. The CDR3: CASSSLRQGNGYTF. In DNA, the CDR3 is TGTGCCAGCAGCAGCTTAAGACAGGGAAATGGCTACACCTTC.